This T cell receptor (beta chain) came from a study of metastatic and nonmetastatic thyroid tumors (dated by TCRdb to the early 2020s). General notes on the study: The researchers compared repertoires between peripheral blood samples and tumor or nodule tissue samples from patients with malignant or benign thyroid disease.

Findings and caveats that apply to the study as a whole: In both blood and tumor samples, TCR beta diversity was reported to be significantly higher in malignant tumors than in benign nodules.

No treatment had been received by any patient before thyroid surgery. The study retrospectively analysed patient clinical samples collected from about 2012 to 2018 using T-cell receptor beta sequencing. This clone appeared many times. Its target antigen remains unknown. No quality values exist for individual bases; no much larger clone is one base distant. Libraries came from PCR. TCRdb shows the sequencer as Illumina HiSeq 4000. High-throughput sequencing was used to profile the TCR beta-chain CDR3 region of each patient. In the source study's methods: A classifier to discriminate distant-metastatic papillary thyroid cancer patients was built from CDR3 differences across clinicopathological groups. The Shannon index was used to measure repertoire diversity, and the Morisita-Horn index was used to measure how similar tumor and blood repertoires were. The raw public data were reprocessed by TCRdb itself: fastp quality trimming at Q25, MiXCR clonotype calling, in-frame beta chains only. The V and J calls shown here were made by TCRdb, not taken from the authors' results. Within this sample are 22,000 or so clones, with around 15% of them counted one time only. Roughly 40% of the sample comes from the top ten.

The specimen sequenced was blood. This TCR was recovered from a female donor with papillary thyroid cancer or a benign thyroid nodule (not recorded which). Some clones in this sample may be carry-over from other donors' samples.

The bases read TGCAGTGCTAGAGAGGAGTACAACTCATTTGGCTACACCTTC. Translated, this is CSAREEYNSFGYTF. The rearrangement joined TRBV20-1 to TRBJ1-2; the D gene cannot be named for sure. The CDR3, from cysteine to phenylalanine, totals 14 residues. Kept here is only the CDR3 DNA, which spans 42 bases and is read in frame from base 1. Taken from the germline V gene (reference sequence), the CDR1 and CDR2 loops are DFQATT and SNEGSKA. The V and J ends are trimmed by 0 bases and 7 bases, leaving 15 bases between them.